This TCR beta chain was captured by sequencing in a study of T cell repertoires in cytomegalovirus infection. TCRdb used MiXCR to reprocess the reads, holding one entry per CDR3 protein. The top ten clones hold about an eighth of a sample with fewer than 900,000 distinct CDR3 sequences, around 29% of them seen once. Comment on this clonotype: Its antigen is unknown.

V lost 7 bases and J 4 bases, leaving 7 bases between the germline ends. The CDR3 length is 12 residues. Germline V lookup: CDR1 KGHDR, CDR2 SFDVKD. The chain has TRBV24-1 and TRBJ2-1; D not certain. The receptor was derived from a human donor in good health (CMV status not recorded). Some clones in this sample may be carry-over from other donors' samples. The material sequenced was cultured CD8+ T cells from PBMCs, taken from culture after CMV antigen stimulation. CDR3 nucleotides: TGTGCCACCAGCGGGTTATACAATGAGCAGTTCTTC. This gives the protein CATSGLYNEQFF.